This TCR beta chain stems from a study of blood T cell repertoires in COVID-19 (dated by TCRdb to 2018 to 2021). Concerning the study at large: Samples from collaborators originated in the United States, Italy and Spain and spanned both the acute and convalescent phases of COVID-19. The material from the prospective study consisted of cDNA or gDNA derived from T cells, B-cell-depleted T cells, or PBMCs. Deeply sampled blood TCRbeta repertoires from subjects exposed to, actively infected with, or recovered from COVID-19 were included in the dataset. The repertoires were released in a freely available public database meant as a resource for research on the immune response to SARS-CoV-2. The samples were drawn from two sources: the first 160 participants of the ongoing ImmuneRACE study, and over 950 subjects contributed by 6 global collaborators. A de-identified subject ID, COVID-19 status, age in years and sex were almost always included in the sample metadata. Where HLA class I and class II types were available, the types were taken from metadata supplied by the sample provider, not from assay-based typing. Study-wide conclusions, independent of this receptor: Clinical and demographic metadata were provided uncurated, with the amount varying by source and participant.

From the germline V gene, CDR1 is LGHNA and CDR2 is YNFKEQ. Inclusive of the bounding cysteine and phenylalanine, the CDR3 is 20 residues long. Just CDR3 DNA is preserved here, 60 bases in frame from base 1. V trim: 4 bases; J trim: 4 bases; unmatched bases: 13. On this clone: Its antigen remains unidentified. Base qualities are not recorded, but no much larger clone differs from it by a single base.

TCRbeta CDR3 regions were amplified from genomic DNA by means of the immunoSEQ Assay, a bias-controlled multiplex PCR. Processing in the source paper ran as follows. The number of nucleated cells in each sample was estimated from the amplification of reference gene primers within the assay. To quantify the absolute abundance of each unique TCRbeta CDR3 rearrangement, sequence reads were collapsed and filtered. For each sample, productive Simpson clonality was calculated as the square root of Simpson's diversity index over productive rearrangements. The table was pulled from immuneACCESS by TCRdb, which kept in-frame rearrangements only. Such tables lose some clones; where checked, under half of the loss comes from unresolved V genes, and the rest has no known cause. V and J calls and clone size are as listed in that table; D and trimming were resolved from the DNA. The sample contains roughly 250,000 clones, 88% of them found a single time. The ten most abundant clones make up approximately 4% of the sample.

Another Seattle source contributed samples from volunteer blood donors who had recovered from COVID-19. Each collaborating institution followed its own protocols to collect whole blood in K2EDTA tubes. For TCRbeta analysis, collaborators shipped samples as frozen whole blood, isolated PBMCs, or DNA extracted from either of those sample types. The clonotype was recovered from a man aged 55 to 70 who had recovered from COVID-19. The rearrangement joined TRBV4-2 to TRBJ2-6, with 13 bases in between that match TRBD2. Sequences were obtained from peripheral blood. The nucleotides are TGTGCCAGCAGCCCCCCCGGGACTAGCGGGGCTTCGATGGGGGCCAACGTCCTGACTTTC. Its protein product is CASSPPGTSGASMGANVLTF.